A single sample gave rise to the 21 T cell receptor beta chains below, sequenced in a study of blood T cells in healthy people across ages (dated by TCRdb to about 2015). The library was prepared using 5' RACE. Sequenced using an Illumina HiSeq 2500. A second PCR of about 7 to 12 cycles was run with a J-beta primer mix and a sample-barcoded 5' primer. TCRdb reprocessed the public reads (quality trimming at Q25 with fastp, clone calling with MiXCR) and kept in-frame beta chains. Every entry covers one CDR3 protein and lists the most common genes and DNA from its rows. Present in this sample are approximately 940,000 distinct CDR3 sequences, roughly 50% of which were seen just once. The ten largest clones represent roughly 13% of the sample. Sequencing was carried out using blood. All receptors come from a man aged 25-45 years in good health.

A few counts support this clonotype. This sequence joins TRBV10-3 and TRBJ2-5; 8 bases are shared with TRBD1. This CDR3 spans 14 amino acids. J was trimmed by 0 bases and V by 7 bases; bases with no gene match: 4. Germline lookup yields CDR1 ENHRY and CDR2 SYGVKD. The CDR3 sequence is CAINGQGNQETQYF. The CDR3 coding sequence is TGTGCCATCAACGGACAGGGAAACCAAGAGACCCAGTACTTC.

The rearrangement links TRBV29-1 to TRBJ1-1; 8 bases are shared with TRBD1. V shed 7 bases, J shed 1 base, and the junction held 5 bases outside the gene matches. CDR1 SQVTM and CDR2 ANQGSEA come from the germline V gene. This CDR3 is 13 amino acids long. The CDR3 region is CSGTGMGNTEAFF. The CDR3 nucleotides read TGCAGCGGGACAGGGATGGGGAACACTGAAGCTTTCTTT.

This clonotype came up a few times. V and J are TRBV12-3 or TRBV12-4 and TRBJ2-7, with 8 bases lining up with TRBD1. This CDR3 spans 15 amino acids. Losses at the gene ends were 5 bases for V and 5 bases for J; bases not matched to a gene: 11. The CDR3: CASSPWTGSINEQYF. The CDR3 DNA reads TGTGCCAGCAGTCCCTGGACAGGGAGTATAAACGAGCAGTACTTC.

The chain joins TRBV5-1 to TRBJ2-7; TRBD1 or TRBD2 may be the D gene (6 bases each). CDR3 length: 17 residues. In germline, CDR1 is SGHRS, CDR2 YFSETQ. V lost 4 bases, J lost 0 bases, and 20 bases lay in between. CDR3 loop: CASSPGMGGRSSYEQYF. The CDR3 DNA reads TGCGCCAGCAGCCCTGGAATGGGGGGCCGAAGCTCCTACGAGCAGTACTTC.

The chain uses TRBV7-2 and TRBJ2-1; D unresolved. The germline V and J ends were trimmed by 7 bases and 0 bases, with 13 bases remaining between them. The germline CDR1 and CDR2 sequences are SGHTA and FQGNSA. The CDR3 is made up of 15 amino acids. The CDR3 DNA reads TGTGCCAGCACCCAGGCCTTAAACTCCTACAATGAGCAGTTCTTC. This translates into CASTQALNSYNEQFF.

This clonotype was detected a few times. This CDR3 is CAITSKLRGQTQYF. CDR3 coding DNA: TGTGCCATCACGTCAAAGTTGAGGGGGCAGACGCAGTATTTT. This chain joins TRBV4-2 and TRBJ2-3, with 7 nucleotides matching TRBD1. Per germline, CDR1 LGHNA and CDR2 YNFKEQ. The CDR3 has 14 residues. Losses at the gene ends were 10 bases for V and 9 bases for J; bases not matched to a gene: 16.

This clonotype was recorded once. The rearrangement joins TRBV4-3 to TRBJ2-3; D remains unclear. This CDR3 has 15 amino acids. Between the trimmed V and J ends, which lost 0 bases and 6 bases, there was a span of 13 bases. From germline, CDR1 is LGHNA and CDR2 YSLEER. CDR3 amino acids: CASSQDGLVKDTQYF. In nucleotides, the CDR3 is TGCGCCAGCAGCCAAGATGGGCTAGTGAAGGATACGCAGTATTTT.

The chain couples TRBV10-2 to TRBJ2-4; no firm D call. The better agreement between TRBJ2-7 and the DNA end casts doubt on the J call. The CDR3 has 11 residues. The germline V gene encodes CDR1 WSHSY and CDR2 SAAADI. Here the CDR3 reads CASSESPEQYF. CDR3 coding DNA: TGCGCCAGCAGTGAGTCGCCCGAGCAGTACTTC.

This clonotype has at least ten counts. This sequence joins TRBV6-2 or TRBV6-3 and TRBJ2-1; no definite D call. The germline V gene encodes CDR1 MNHEY and CDR2 SVGEGT. This CDR3 is built from 12 residues. The V end lost 6 bases, the J end lost 5 bases, and 8 bases lay between the germline ends. The CDR3 nucleotides are TGTGCCAGCAGCCAACGGCACAATGAGCAGTTCTTC. This sequence encodes CASSQRHNEQFF.

This clonotype was counted many times. The V and J genes are TRBV3-1 and TRBJ2-3, with D possibly being TRBD2 (7 bases). Trimming pared 4 bases from V and 4 bases from J, leaving 18 bases between. The CDR3 is 16 residues long. Germline lookup yields CDR1 LGHDT and CDR2 YNNKEL (reference sequence). The CDR3 reads CASSRLEGGRPDTQYF. The CDR3 DNA follows: TGTGCCAGCAGCCGCCTCGAGGGGGGGCGCCCAGATACGCAGTATTTT.

This chain links TRBV12-3 or TRBV12-4 with TRBJ2-3, with 7 positions matching TRBD2. The CDR3 loop spans 16 amino acids. Trimming at V came to 3 bases and at J to 0 bases, leaving 6 bases not matched to a gene. This chain's CDR3 is CASSFRPSGSTDTQYF. The CDR3 DNA reads as TGTGCCAGCAGTTTCCGGCCTAGCGGAAGCACAGATACGCAGTATTTT.

The chain employs TRBV7-9 and TRBJ2-4; 8 nucleotides match TRBD1. V lost 5 bases, J lost 4 bases, and 4 bases stayed unmatched. This CDR3 has 14 amino acids. Germline V gene lookup returns CDR1 SEHNR and CDR2 FQNEAQ (reference sequence). CDR3 nucleotide sequence: TGTGCCAGCAGCGCACGGACAGGGAAAAACATTCAGTACTTC. It yields the protein CASSARTGKNIQYF.

The V and J genes are TRBV24-1 and TRBJ2-7; no firm D call. This CDR3 region has 15 residues. V was trimmed by 3 bases and J by 7 bases, leaving 18 bases between them. In germline, CDR1 is KGHDR, CDR2 SFDVKD. CDR3 coding DNA: TGTGCCACCAGTGATAGGAAGGAAAGCCACAATGAGCAGTACTTC. Translated, it gives CATSDRKESHNEQYF.

This clonotype was seen a handful of times. This chain connects TRBV7-2 to TRBJ2-7; 7 bases agree with TRBD1. V trimming: 6 bases; J trimming: 4 bases; junction bases outside the gene matches: 9. The germline CDR1 and CDR2 sequences are SGHTA and FQGNSA. The length of the CDR3 is 14 residues. As DNA, the CDR3 is TGTGCCAGCAGTGTCACCCGGGACAGATACGAGCAGTACTTC. It codes for CASSVTRDRYEQYF.

V usage is TRBV20-1 and J usage is TRBJ2-7, with 10 positions matching TRBD2. Germline V gives CDR1 DFQATT, CDR2 SNEGSKA (reference sequence). The CDR3 sequence is 15 residues long. With V trimmed by 4 bases and J by 7 bases, 13 bases remained unmatched. CDR3 in DNA: TGCAGTGCTACCCCAGGAGCGGGGGGGCGAAATGAGCAGTACTTC. Its protein product is CSATPGAGGRNEQYF.

This rearrangement joins TRBV5-1 to TRBJ2-7; D unclear. In germline, CDR1 is SGHRS, CDR2 YFSETQ. The CDR3 runs 13 residues. With 4 bases removed from V and 4 bases from J, the gap between germline ends came to 12 bases. CDR3 nucleotide sequence: TGCGCCAGCAGCCCGGTAGGTTTATACGAGCAGTACTTC. Its translation: CASSPVGLYEQYF. The variable domain in full, completed from reference TRBV5-1 and TRBJ2-7, reads KAGVTQTPRYLIKTRGQQVTLSCSPISGHRSVSWYQQTPGQGLQFLFEYFSETQRNKGNFPGRFSGRQFSNSRSEMNVSTLELGDSALYLCASSPVGLYEQYFGPGTRLTVT.

The V gene is TRBV20-1, the J gene TRBJ2-7; D gene unclear. The germline V and J ends were trimmed by 4 bases and 3 bases, with 10 bases remaining between them. The CDR3 extends over 12 amino acids. Per germline, CDR1 DFQATT and CDR2 SNEGSKA (reference sequence). The CDR3 bases are TGCAGTGCTACGCCGGTGGTCTACGAGCAGTACTTC. It codes for CSATPVVYEQYF.

This clonotype was seen a handful of times. This sequence joins TRBV12-3 or TRBV12-4 and TRBJ1-6; D unclear. V was shortened by 4 bases and J by 7 bases, with 11 bases between the two germline ends. This CDR3 spans 14 amino acids. The CDR3 here is CASSSRLMNSPLHF. The CDR3, as DNA: TGTGCCAGCAGTTCTCGACTGATGAATTCACCCCTCCACTTT.

The V call is TRBV20-1, the J call TRBJ2-7, with D unresolved. CDR1 is DFQATT, CDR2 SNEGSKA, per germline (reference sequence). Trimming removed 4 bases from V and 2 bases from J, with 15 bases in between. This CDR3 comprises 14 residues. The CDR3 protein is CSAKAPTEAYEQYF. The CDR3 coding sequence is TGCAGTGCTAAAGCCCCCACAGAAGCCTACGAGCAGTACTTC.

The V gene is TRBV7-2, the J gene TRBJ1-2, with a tentative D call TRBD1 (5 bases). The CDR3 has 13 amino acids. Germline CDR1 reads SGHTA; CDR2 reads FQGNSA. The germline V and J ends were trimmed by 5 bases and 4 bases, with 11 bases remaining between them. In nucleotides, the CDR3 is TGTGCCAGCAGCGGGTCGGGGGTCTATGGCTACACCTTC. Encoded protein: CASSGSGVYGYTF. The complete variable domain, with remaining parts taken from reference TRBV7-2 and TRBJ1-2, reads GAGVSQSPSNKVTEKGKDVELRCDPISGHTALYWYRQSLGQGLEFLIYFQGNSAPDKSGLPSDRFSAERTGGSVSTLTIQRTQQEDSAVYLCASSGSGVYGYTFGSGTRLTVV.

This clonotype was seen more than once but under ten times. The CDR3 DNA sequence: TGTGCCAGCAGCCGACAGCTTCTCGAGACCCAGTACTTC. Its protein is CASSRQLLETQYF. The V call is TRBV3-1, the J call TRBJ2-5, with D possibly TRBD1 on 5 matching bases. CDR3 length equals 13 residues. Deletions cut 4 bases from V and 5 bases from J, with 11 bases between. From germline, CDR1 is LGHDT and CDR2 YNNKEL (reference sequence).